Below are 10 T cell receptor beta chains sequenced from a single sample in a study of glioma-infiltrating T cells. The iRepertoire nested amplicon-rescue multiplex PCR amplified TCR alpha and beta CDR3s from RNA. From the multiplex PCR reads, TCRdb called clonotypes with MiXCR, one entry per CDR3 protein. The sample has approximately 140,000 distinct CDR3 sequences, roughly a quarter seen once. The sequencing input was glioma tissue, nonneoplastic brain tissue, or PBMCs (not recorded which). The source of these receptors is a human donor with low-grade glioma or glioblastoma, undergoing nonglioma brain surgery, or in good health (not recorded which).

This clonotype was seen repeatedly, ten times or more. This chain joins TRBV7-9 and TRBJ1-5; 7 bases match TRBD1. With V trimmed by 6 bases and J by 4 bases, 12 bases remained unmatched. This CDR3 contains 16 residues. Germline V gives CDR1 SEHNR, CDR2 FQNEAQ (reference sequence). In DNA, the CDR3 is TGTGCCAGCAGTTATACGACAGGGAACATTAATCAGCCCCAGCATTTT. Translating it yields CASSYTTGNINQPQHF.

CDR3 amino acids: CASTLGGVTEAFF. In DNA form, the CDR3 reads TGTGCCAGCACCCTAGGTGGGGTCACTGAAGCTTTCTTT. The V gene is TRBV12-3 or TRBV12-4, the J gene TRBJ1-1; D uncertain. The V end was cut by 7 bases, the J end by 4 bases, with 13 bases between. The CDR3 has 13 amino acids.

This chain links TRBV19 with TRBJ1-4, with 8 bases aligning to TRBD1. Germline assignment: CDR1 LNHDA and CDR2 SQIVND (reference sequence). The V segment lost 9 bases and the J segment 8 bases; nucleotides outside the gene matches: 11. This CDR3 is 14 amino acids long. Here the CDR3 reads CASSDRGRKEKLFF. The DNA of the CDR3 is TGTGCCAGCAGCGACAGGGGAAGAAAGGAAAAACTGTTTTTT.

This clonotype occurred a few times. Written as DNA, the CDR3 is TGTGCCAGCAGCTTAGGGACAGATATGAACACTGAAGCTTTCTTT. Translation: CASSLGTDMNTEAFF. J is TRBJ1-1 and V is TRBV7-9; tentatively, D is TRBD1 (6 bases). The V and J ends lost 1 base and 0 bases respectively, with 9 bases between them. CDR3 length: 15 amino acids. Germline lookup yields CDR1 SEHNR and CDR2 FQNEAQ (reference sequence).

This clonotype was picked up a small number of times. The rearrangement joins TRBV7-8 to TRBJ2-2, with 8 bases fitting TRBD1. V lost 11 bases, J lost 6 bases, and 5 bases stayed unmatched. Germline V CDR1 and CDR2: SGHVS, FQNEAQ. The CDR3 length is 12 residues. The CDR3 spells CAGLQGAGELFF. CDR3 nucleotides: TGTGCCGGACTACAGGGGGCCGGGGAGCTGTTTTTT.

To note about this clonotype: Since a much larger clone is just one base distant, this may be a read error. The rearrangement joins TRBV7-2 to TRBJ2-1; TRBD2 is a possible D gene (6 bases). Germline V gene lookup returns CDR1 SGHTA and CDR2 FQGNSA. The CDR3 is 14 amino acids. This chain's CDR3 is CASSSGDSCNEQFF. The CDR3 DNA reads TGTGCCAGCAGCAGTGGGGACTCCTGCAATGAGCAGTTCTTC.

V and J are TRBV12-3 or TRBV12-4 and TRBJ2-2; D may correspond to TRBD1 or TRBD2 (6 bases each). Trimming removed 8 bases at V and 0 bases at J, with 10 bases between. This CDR3 region has 14 residues. In nucleotides, the CDR3 is TGTGCCAGCGTGGGGGGCTCGAACACCGGGGAGCTGTTTTTT. This encodes CASVGGSNTGELFF.

The genes are TRBV6-6 and TRBJ1-2, with 9 bases fitting TRBD1. The V segment lost 2 bases and the J segment 4 bases; nucleotides outside the gene matches: 5. Germline V gene sequence: CDR1 MNHNY, CDR2 SVGAGI (reference sequence). CDR3 length: 15 amino acids. CDR3 nucleotides: TGTGCCAGCAGTTACGGGGACAGGGCTGGCTATGGCTACACCTTC. Amino acids: CASSYGDRAGYGYTF.

The gene calls are TRBV4-1 and TRBJ1-3; D call uncertain. CDR3 size: 13 residues. With 5 bases removed from V and 4 bases from J, the gap between germline ends came to 9 bases. In germline, CDR1 is MGHRA, CDR2 YSYEKL. The CDR3 DNA is TGCGCCAGCAGCACCCCTCGGGGAAACACCATATATTTT. It specifies CASSTPRGNTIYF.

To note about this clonotype: A read error may be the cause here, since a much bigger clone is one base away. The rearrangement joins TRBV15 to TRBJ1-2; D might be TRBD1 (5 bases). Germline V gene lookup returns CDR1 LNHNV and CDR2 YYDKDF (reference sequence). This CDR3 region has 15 residues. The CDR3 region is CATNRGQTPGYGYTF. As DNA, the CDR3 is TGTGCCACCAACAGAGGACAAACCCCAGGCTATGGCTACACCTTC.